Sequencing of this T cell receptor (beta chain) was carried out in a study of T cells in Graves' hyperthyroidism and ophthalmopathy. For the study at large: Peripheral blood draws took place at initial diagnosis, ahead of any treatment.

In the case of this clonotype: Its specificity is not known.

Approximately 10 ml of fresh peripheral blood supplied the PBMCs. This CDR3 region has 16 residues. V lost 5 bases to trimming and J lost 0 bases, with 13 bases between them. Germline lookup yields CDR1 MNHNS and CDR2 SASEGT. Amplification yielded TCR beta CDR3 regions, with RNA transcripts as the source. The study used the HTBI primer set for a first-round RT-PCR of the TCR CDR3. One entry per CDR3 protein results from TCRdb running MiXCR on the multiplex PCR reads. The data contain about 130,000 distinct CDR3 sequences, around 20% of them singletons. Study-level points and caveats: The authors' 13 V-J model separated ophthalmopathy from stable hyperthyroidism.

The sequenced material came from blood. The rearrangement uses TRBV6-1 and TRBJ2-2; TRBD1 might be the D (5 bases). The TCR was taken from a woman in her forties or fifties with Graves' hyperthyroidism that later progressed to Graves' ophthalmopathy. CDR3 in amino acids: CASSRQPLANTGELFF. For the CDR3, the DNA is TGTGCCAGCAGTAGACAGCCTCTCGCGAACACCGGGGAGCTGTTTTTT.